A single sample gave rise to the 3 T cell receptor beta chains below, sequenced in a study of cytomegalovirus exposure and HLA in healthy donors. PCR primers comprised 60 Vbeta and 13 Jbeta primers. Produced via immunoSEQ multiplex PCR; TCRdb's table is partial and in-frame only. The table shows about 110,000 clones, with approximately 85% occurring only once. Sequenced material: PBMCs. The source is a man aged 50-60 years in good health and CMV-seronegative.

The V gene is TRBV2, the J gene TRBJ1-3; possible D gene TRBD1, 6 bases. V was clipped by 6 bases and J by 2 bases, with 11 bases between them. The CDR3 is made up of 14 amino acids. The germline V gene has CDR1 SNHLY and CDR2 FYNNEI. The CDR3 is CASRMTGPGNTIYF. CDR3 DNA sequence: TGTGCCAGCAGAATGACAGGTCCTGGAAACACCATATATTTT.

In the case of this clone: The identical CDR3 is also encoded by other nucleotide sequences in the sample. V usage is TRBV7-9 and J usage is TRBJ1-1; the D gene is possibly TRBD1 (5 bases). The germline gives CDR1 SEHNR, CDR2 FQNEAQ (reference sequence). Trimming cost V 5 bases and J 3 bases, with 7 bases left between them. The CDR3 totals 12 residues. The CDR3 DNA is TGTGCCAGCAGCCAGGGCGACACTGAAGCTTTCTTT. The encoded protein is CASSQGDTEAFF.

Notes on this clone: The DNA is omitted, as the CDR3 cannot be located on it reliably, and the CDR3 follows TCRdb's listing. The chain joins TRBV4-1 to TRBJ2-7; the table's D call, TRBD2, has no DNA check behind it. The CDR3 is 13 residues long, counting both termini. Germline V CDR1 and CDR2: MGHRA, YSYEKL. CDR3: CASSQVGAGNLYF.